This T cell receptor (beta chain) was observed in a study of blood T cell repertoires in COVID-19 (dated by TCRdb to the early 2020s). The study in broad terms: Samples from collaborators originated in the United States, Italy and Spain and spanned both the acute and convalescent phases of COVID-19. The material from the prospective study consisted of cDNA or gDNA derived from T cells, B-cell-depleted T cells, or PBMCs. Deeply sampled blood TCRbeta repertoires from subjects exposed to, actively infected with, or recovered from COVID-19 were included in the dataset. The repertoires were made available in a free public database intended to serve as a resource for research on the immune response to SARS-CoV-2. Samples were obtained from the ongoing ImmuneRACE study (first 160 participants) and from roughly 1,300 subjects provided by 6 global collaborators. Nearly every sample came with metadata listing a de-identified subject ID, COVID-19 status, age in years and sex. Where available, HLA class I and class II types were obtained from metadata supplied by the sample provider rather than from assay-based typing. The investigation overall reported the following: How much clinical and demographic metadata was included differed by source and by participant, and the metadata was provided uncurated.

The germline V and J ends show losses of 5 bases and 5 bases respectively, and no gene match explains 6 bases of the junction. The germline V gene provides CDR1 SGHRS and CDR2 YFSETQ. The CDR3 numbers 13 residues from cysteine through phenylalanine. This entry keeps only the CDR3 DNA: 39 bases, framed from base 1. TCRbeta CDR3 regions were amplified from genomic DNA using the immunoSEQ Assay, a bias-controlled multiplex PCR. Processing in the source paper ran as follows. The number of nucleated cells in each sample was estimated from the amplification of reference gene primers within the assay. To quantify the absolute abundance of each unique TCRbeta CDR3 rearrangement, sequence reads were collapsed and filtered. For each sample, productive Simpson clonality was calculated by taking the square root of Simpson's diversity index across productive rearrangements. As stored in TCRdb, this immuneACCESS dataset retains in-frame rearrangements with V and J assigned. A fraction of the clones does not appear; measured against another copy, unresolved V genes explain less than half of the discrepancy, and the remainder lacks a known reason. V and J calls and clone size are as listed in that table; D and trimming were resolved from the DNA. A total of around 99,000 clones appear in this sample, 70% to 90% of them only once. The ten largest clones capture roughly 4.9% of the sample.

As concerns this clone: Its specific antigen is unknown. One base away there is no much larger clone; base qualities are not given.

Each collaborating institution followed its own protocols to collect whole blood in K2EDTA tubes. For TCRbeta analysis, collaborator samples were shipped as frozen whole blood, as isolated PBMCs, or as DNA extracted from either sample type. The specimen was peripheral blood. This clonotype was sampled from a man aged 35 to 55 with active or convalescent COVID-19. The chain couples TRBV5-1 to TRBJ1-1; 7 middle bases align to TRBD1. The DNA sequence is given as TGCGCCAGCAGAACAGGGGAGAGGACTGAAGCTTTCTTT. Its product reads: CASRTGERTEAFF.